These 27 T cell receptor beta chains were all obtained from the same sample, sequenced in a study of Ad26.COV2.S vaccination and SARS-CoV-2 variants. As to treatment: roughly 20 received Ad26.COV2.S at low or high dose, single or two shots; about 5 received placebo; per-sample allocation not given. All samples were drawn on day 63, counting from the first vaccine or placebo injection. Sequencing was performed with immunoSEQ multiplex PCR; in TCRdb, only in-frame clones are kept and a portion is missing. The top ten clones hold about 3.5% of a sample with a few hundred thousand clones, around 89% of them seen once. The source material was peripheral blood, sampled in a trial of Ad26.COV2.S vaccine versus placebo. Every receptor here comes from a person aged 18-60 years who received the Ad26.COV2.S COVID-19 vaccine or a placebo.

CDR3 in amino acids: CASRREGYSAEQFF. CDR3 sequence (DNA): TGTGCCAGCAGACGTGAGGGTTATTCGGCTGAGCAGTTCTTC. The chain uses TRBV6-5 and TRBJ2-1; possibly TRBD2 for D (5 bases). Trimming removed 6 bases at V and 9 bases at J, with 18 bases between. The CDR3 length is 14 residues. In germline, CDR1 is MNHEY, CDR2 SVGAGI.

V and J are TRBV27 and TRBJ2-7; D remains unclear. CDR1 MNHEY and CDR2 SMNVEV come from the germline V gene (reference sequence). The length of the CDR3 is 13 residues. Trimming left V 4 bases short and J 2 bases short, with 9 bases between. The CDR3 sequence is CASSYRSTYEQYF. In nucleotides, the CDR3 is TGTGCCAGCAGTTATCGCAGCACCTACGAGCAGTACTTC.

To note about this clone: Different DNA sequences within this sample yield the same CDR3. The rearrangement links TRBV3-1 (or the pseudogene TRBV3-2) to TRBJ2-7; 8 bases fit TRBD1. With 4 bases clipped from V and 0 bases from J, the junction kept 2 bases outside the gene matches. The CDR3 extends over 14 amino acids. The germline V gene encodes CDR1 LGHDT and CDR2 YNNKEL (reference sequence). CDR3 DNA: TGTGCCAGCAGCCTCACAGGGGGCTCCTACGAGCAGTACTTC. Protein: CASSLTGGSYEQYF.

Written as DNA, the CDR3 is TGTGCCAGCAGTTACGGTGGTGGCTACACCTTC. Encoded protein: CASSYGGGYTF. The chain uses TRBV6-5 and TRBJ1-2; D gene unclear. CDR1 and CDR2 (germline): MNHEY, SVGAGI. The V gene lost 2 bases and the J gene lost 7 bases, with 5 bases spanning the gap. This CDR3 region has 11 residues.

The chain is built from TRBV4-2 and TRBJ2-3; 10 positions agree with TRBD2. Germline-derived CDR1 and CDR2 are LGHNA and YNFKEQ. CDR3 length equals 17 residues. V shed 1 base and J 6 bases; nucleotides not matched to a gene: 10. CDR3 region: CASSQGQLAGKRDTQYF. The CDR3 DNA reads TGTGCCAGCAGCCAAGGCCAACTAGCGGGAAAGAGGGATACGCAGTATTTT.

The chain is built from TRBV27 and TRBJ1-5; no firm D call. Germline V CDR1 and CDR2: MNHEY, SMNVEV (reference sequence). The ends were cut back, 6 bases at V and 2 bases at J, with 11 bases in the middle. The CDR3 is 14 residues long. The CDR3 loop reads CASSPLRGNQPQHF. The CDR3 DNA reads TGTGCCAGCAGCCCCTTGAGAGGCAATCAGCCCCAGCATTTT.

The chain combines TRBV27 with TRBJ2-7; 16 bases are a match to TRBD2. Germline V CDR1 and CDR2: MNHEY, SMNVEV (reference sequence). Losses at the gene ends were 5 bases for V and 6 bases for J; bases not matched to a gene: 16. The CDR3 contains 19 residues. The CDR3 sequence is CASSPPLLGTSGGAREQYF. The CDR3 DNA reads as TGTGCCAGCAGTCCACCTTTGTTGGGGACTAGCGGGGGGGCGCGCGAGCAGTACTTC.

The V call is TRBV3-1 (or the pseudogene TRBV3-2), the J call TRBJ2-5; 9 bases align to TRBD2. The V and J ends lost 4 bases and 0 bases, in that order; junction bases with no gene match: 3. There are 15 residues in the CDR3. Germline CDR1 reads LGHDT; CDR2 reads YNNKEL (reference sequence). The DNA of the CDR3 is TGTGCCAGCAGCCTAGCGGGGGTCTACCAAGAGACCCAGTACTTC. This translates into CASSLAGVYQETQYF.

The V call is TRBV5-1, the J call TRBJ2-5; 7 bases line up with TRBD2. This CDR3 region has 17 residues. J lost 2 bases, V lost 1 base, and 11 bases had no gene match. The germline V gene encodes CDR1 SGHRS and CDR2 YFSETQ. CDR3 in DNA: TGCGCCAGCAGCTTGACGACTATGGCTAGCGGACAAGAGACCCAGTACTTC. It translates to CASSLTTMASGQETQYF.

The V call is TRBV2, the J call TRBJ2-1; 7 nucleotides align to TRBD2. After removal of 6 bases from V and 2 bases from J, the junction contained 10 bases not matched to a gene. The CDR3 covers 16 residues. Germline CDR1 is SNHLY and CDR2 is FYNNEI. DNA for the CDR3: TGTGCCAGCAGCTCCGCTAGCGGACCCACCTACAATGAGCAGTTCTTC. Its protein is CASSSASGPTYNEQFF.

This chain links TRBV19 with TRBJ2-7, with D possibly called TRBD1 or TRBD2 (6 bases each). The germline V gene has CDR1 LNHDA and CDR2 SQIVND (reference sequence). V was clipped by 5 bases and J by 5 bases, with 25 bases between them. The CDR3 is made up of 17 amino acids. The CDR3 DNA is TGTGCCAGTAGTCCAAGAGTCCCCCCCCGGGGGCTCAACGAGCAGTACTTC. Its protein is CASSPRVPPRGLNEQYF. The full variable domain, its missing parts supplied by reference TRBV19 and TRBJ2-7, is DGGITQSPKYLFRKEGQNVTLSCEQNLNHDAMYWYRQDPGQGLRLIYYSQIVNDFQKGDIAEGYSVSREKKESFPLTVTSAQKNPTAFYLCASSPRVPPRGLNEQYFGPGTRLTVT.

V gene TRBV28 combines with J gene TRBJ1-4; D is undetermined. Germline V lookup: CDR1 MDHEN, CDR2 SYDVKM. V was trimmed by 3 bases and J by 8 bases, leaving 13 bases between them. CDR3 length: 14 residues. DNA for the CDR3: TGTGCCAGCAGTTTTACCGGACGCAGGGAAAAACTGTTTTTT. Translation: CASSFTGRREKLFF.

The chain couples TRBV7-9 to TRBJ1-3, with D unresolved. Germline CDR1 and CDR2: SEHNR and FQNEAQ (reference sequence). The CDR3 length is 13 residues. V shed 3 bases and J shed 0 bases, with 3 bases lying between them. This chain's CDR3 is CASSFVSGNTIYF. CDR3 DNA sequence: TGTGCCAGCAGCTTTGTCTCTGGAAACACCATATATTTT.

Only a few counts were recorded for this clone. The genes are TRBV12-3 or TRBV12-4 and TRBJ2-5; D possibly uses TRBD1 or TRBD2 (5 bases each). Trimming shortened V by 6 bases and J by 4 bases, and 12 bases separated the two germline ends. CDR3 length: 13 amino acids. The CDR3 DNA sequence: TGTGCCAGCAGCCTTGGGACCCGAGAGACCCAGTACTTC. Protein product: CASSLGTRETQYF.

The rearrangement links TRBV6-6 to TRBJ2-1; the match to TRBD2 covers 7 bases. Germline CDR1 and CDR2: MNHNY and SVGAGI (reference sequence). Losses at the gene ends were 5 bases for V and 3 bases for J; bases not matched to a gene: 4. The CDR3 covers 14 residues. For the CDR3, the DNA is TGTGCCAGCAGTAACACGGGAGGCTACAATGAGCAGTTCTTC. This gives the protein CASSNTGGYNEQFF.

This chain connects TRBV29-1 to TRBJ1-1; perhaps TRBD1 as D (5 bases). Germline lookup yields CDR1 SQVTM and CDR2 ANQGSEA. CDR3 length equals 12 residues. Trimming cost V 1 base and J 6 bases, with 9 bases left between them. The CDR3 sequence is CSVEVGAPEAFF. CDR3 in DNA: TGCAGCGTTGAAGTCGGGGCTCCTGAAGCTTTCTTT.

This chain connects TRBV19 to TRBJ1-2, with D unresolved. V lost 3 bases and J lost 4, with 12 bases in between. The CDR3 loop spans 14 amino acids. Germline V CDR1 and CDR2: LNHDA, SQIVND (reference sequence). CDR3 DNA sequence: TGTGCCAGTAGTATCCGAAGACCAGTCTATGGCTACACCTTC. Translated: CASSIRRPVYGYTF.

The V gene is TRBV9, the J gene TRBJ1-2; D not resolved. The CDR3 has 17 residues. Germline V gene data show CDR1 as SGDLS and CDR2 as YYNGEE. Trimming left V 0 bases short and J 0 bases short, with 15 bases between. The CDR3, as DNA: TGTGCCAGCAGCGTAGCGACTGGAAGGGCTTCTAACTATGGCTACACCTTC. Translation: CASSVATGRASNYGYTF.

The V call is TRBV9, the J call TRBJ2-1; 9 bases fit TRBD2. Germline values: CDR1 SGDLS, CDR2 YYNGEE. The ends lost 4 bases at V and 5 bases at J; junction bases unmatched: 7. This CDR3 contains 15 residues. The chain's CDR3 is CASSHRLAENNEQFF. Here the CDR3 DNA reads TGTGCCAGCAGCCATCGACTAGCGGAGAACAATGAGCAGTTCTTC.

V gene TRBV27 combines with J gene TRBJ2-7, with 8 bases aligning to TRBD1. Germline V gives CDR1 MNHEY, CDR2 SMNVEV (reference sequence). The CDR3 sequence is 14 residues long. Trimming cost V 2 bases and J 6 bases; bases outside gene matches: 6. The chain's CDR3 is CASSLTDRGGEQYF. For the CDR3, the DNA is TGTGCCAGCAGTTTAACAGACAGGGGCGGCGAGCAGTACTTC.

The CDR3: CASSEEARSYGYTF. The CDR3 bases are TGTGCCAGCAGTGAAGAGGCACGGAGCTATGGCTACACCTTC. This chain links TRBV6-1 with TRBJ1-2, with no clear D. From germline, CDR1 is MNHNS and CDR2 SASEGT. The CDR3 consists of 14 residues. The germline V and J ends were trimmed by 1 base and 4 bases, with 10 bases remaining between them.

The V and J genes are TRBV6-2 or TRBV6-3 and TRBJ1-1, with D uncertain. CDR1 is MNHEY and CDR2 is SVGEGT in the germline V gene. This CDR3 has 13 residues. V shed 6 bases and J shed 4 bases, with 12 bases lying between them. The CDR3 loop is CASSNTVRTEAFF. CDR3 DNA: TGTGCCAGCAGCAACACAGTACGCACTGAAGCTTTCTTT.

The rearrangement uses TRBV6-2 or TRBV6-3 and TRBJ2-1; 9 nucleotides align to TRBD1. Germline assignment: CDR1 MNHEY and CDR2 SVGEGT. V lost 5 bases to trimming and J lost 2 bases; unmatched junction nucleotides: 10. This CDR3 has 17 residues. CDR3 sequence reads: CASSPGQGKATYNEQFF. As DNA, the CDR3 is TGTGCCAGCAGTCCGGGACAGGGAAAGGCTACCTACAATGAGCAGTTCTTC.

This chain joins TRBV2 and TRBJ2-7; 7 positions match TRBD2. The CDR3 contains 15 residues. The V segment lost 2 bases and the J segment 4 bases; nucleotides outside the gene matches: 8. Germline-derived CDR1 and CDR2 are SNHLY and FYNNEI. This CDR3 is CASSEMRGSRYEQYF. The CDR3 nucleotides are TGTGCCAGCAGTGAAATGCGGGGGTCCCGGTACGAGCAGTACTTC. The variable domain in full, completed from reference TRBV2 and TRBJ2-7, reads EPEVTQTPSHQVTQMGQEVILRCVPISNHLYFYWYRQILGQKVEFLVSFYNNEISEKSEIFDDQFSVERPDGSNFTLKIRSTKLEDSAMYFCASSEMRGSRYEQYFGPGTRLTVT.

As DNA, the CDR3 is TGTGCCAGCAGCTTAGCTACGTACGAGACCCAGTACTTC. Its translation: CASSLATYETQYF. The chain couples TRBV11-1 to TRBJ2-5; D remains unclear. Germline CDR1 is SGHAT and CDR2 is FQDESV (reference sequence). This CDR3 is built from 13 residues. V gave up 0 bases and J gave up 5 bases, with 7 bases separating them.

The genes are TRBV6-6 and TRBJ2-5; no clear D. The CDR3 extends over 12 amino acids. In germline, CDR1 is MNHNY, CDR2 SVGAGI (reference sequence). Trimming stripped 2 bases from V and 5 bases from J, with 6 bases between. This chain's CDR3 is CASSYALETQYF. DNA for the CDR3: TGTGCCAGCAGTTACGCTCTGGAGACCCAGTACTTC.

This clone came up a few times. V gene TRBV10-2 combines with J gene TRBJ1-6; weak D call: TRBD1 (5 bases). The V gene lost 1 base and the J gene lost 7 bases, with 8 bases spanning the gap. Germline lookup yields CDR1 WSHSY and CDR2 SAAADI. The CDR3 loop spans 14 amino acids. The CDR3: CASSEWGNNSPLHF. Here the CDR3 DNA reads TGCGCCAGCAGTGAGTGGGGGAACAATTCACCCCTCCACTTT.